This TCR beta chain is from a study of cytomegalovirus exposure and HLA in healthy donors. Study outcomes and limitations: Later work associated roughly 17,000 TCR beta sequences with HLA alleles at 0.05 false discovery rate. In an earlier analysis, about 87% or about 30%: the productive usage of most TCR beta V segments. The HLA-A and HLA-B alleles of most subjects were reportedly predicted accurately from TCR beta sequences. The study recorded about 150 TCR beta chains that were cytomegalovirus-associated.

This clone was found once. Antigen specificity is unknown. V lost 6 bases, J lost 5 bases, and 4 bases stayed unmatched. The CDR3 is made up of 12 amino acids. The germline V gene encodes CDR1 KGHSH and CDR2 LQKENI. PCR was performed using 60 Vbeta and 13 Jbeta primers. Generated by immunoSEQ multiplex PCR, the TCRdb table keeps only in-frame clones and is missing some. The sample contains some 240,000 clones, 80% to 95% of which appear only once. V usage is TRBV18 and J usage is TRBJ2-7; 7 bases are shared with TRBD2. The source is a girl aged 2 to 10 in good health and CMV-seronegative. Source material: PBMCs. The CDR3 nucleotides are TGTGCCAGCTCCCGGGGGAGGGACGAGCAGTACTTC. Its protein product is CASSRGRDEQYF.